Here is one T cell receptor (beta chain) with its context. Its target is unknown. The length of the CDR3 is 18 residues. The V end was cut by 6 bases, the J end by 0 bases, with 21 bases between. CDR1 SSHAT and CDR2 FNYEAQ come from the germline V gene (reference sequence). The source of the sample is a study of T-cell memory formation after mild COVID-19. The wider study: Each donor largely had its own TCR clusters. Points from the study as a whole: Contracting clones localized mainly to CM and EM when CD4+ and mainly to EMRA when CD8+. That cross-reactive memory joined was suggested by some responding clones appearing in pre-infection memory.

The TCR alpha and TCR beta cDNA libraries, bearing sample barcodes and UMIs, were generated by 5'RACE using constant-segment primers. A single record per CDR3 protein comes from TCRdb applying MiXCR to the 5' RACE reads. The repertoire holds roughly 480,000 distinct CDR3 sequences, with around 27% as singletons. This TCR came from an adult woman who had mild COVID-19 (a few samples of this study predate the infection). Cell type and time point are not known. This chain connects TRBV7-7 to TRBJ1-5; D may be TRBD1 (6 bases). The specimen was PBMCs or a T cell subset sorted from them (not recorded which). CDR3 sequence: CASSGGDSAKYSNQPQHF. CDR3 coding DNA: TGTGCCAGCAGTGGGGGCGACTCGGCGAAATATAGCAATCAGCCCCAGCATTTT.